The 30 T cell receptor beta chains given below trace back to one sample, sequenced in a study of cytomegalovirus exposure and HLA in healthy donors. In the PCR, 60 Vbeta and 13 Jbeta primers were used. Only in-frame clones appear in the TCRdb table, and some are missing; sequencing was by immunoSEQ multiplex PCR. The sample records around 140,000 clones, 75% being singletons. The specimen was PBMCs. These TCRs come from a man aged 25-45 years in good health and CMV-seronegative.

This clone occurred a few times. V is TRBV25-1 and J is TRBJ1-3; no clear D. V was shortened by 3 bases and J by 3 bases, with 3 bases between the two germline ends. The CDR3 extends over 12 amino acids. Germline loops: CDR1 MGHDK, CDR2 SYGVNS. This CDR3 is CASSERGNTIYF. The CDR3 coding sequence is TGTGCCAGCAGTGAGCGTGGAAACACCATATATTTT.

This chain connects TRBV5-1 to TRBJ2-3, with 9 bases aligning to TRBD1. Losses at the gene ends were 1 base for V and 3 bases for J; bases not matched to a gene: 3. CDR3 length equals 15 residues. CDR1 and CDR2 from the germline V gene are SGHRS and YFSETQ. The CDR3 DNA reads TGCGCCAGCAGCTTGACAGGGGGCGAAACAGATACGCAGTATTTT. It encodes CASSLTGGETDTQYF.

The rearrangement links TRBV19 to TRBJ2-7; possibly TRBD1 for D (6 bases). The CDR3 is 16 residues long. Germline V gives CDR1 LNHDA, CDR2 SQIVND (reference sequence). V was clipped by 1 base and J by 2 bases, with 15 bases between them. This CDR3 is CASSIGTVIGAYEQYF. In DNA, the CDR3 is TGTGCCAGTAGTATAGGGACAGTGATAGGCGCCTACGAGCAGTACTTC.

This clone has just a few counts. The V gene is TRBV7-2, the J gene TRBJ2-7, with D perhaps matching TRBD2 (5 bases). Germline values: CDR1 SGHTA, CDR2 FQGNSA. V was clipped by 5 bases and J by 4 bases, with 15 bases between them. This CDR3 spans 14 amino acids. CDR3: CASSISTGMYEQYF. The CDR3 bases are TGTGCCAGCAGCATATCCACCGGGATGTACGAGCAGTACTTC.

This clone was seen more than once but under ten times. Written as DNA, the CDR3 is TGTGCCAGCAGTTCCGGGACAGCCCATCAGCCCCAGCATTTT. This codes for CASSSGTAHQPQHF. V gene TRBV7-2 combines with J gene TRBJ1-5; 7 bases agree with TRBD1. V lost 6 bases and J lost 5; bases outside the gene matches: 7. This CDR3 is built from 14 residues. Germline V gene data show CDR1 as SGHTA and CDR2 as FQGNSA. The full variable domain, its missing parts supplied by reference TRBV7-2 and TRBJ1-5, is GAGVSQSPSNKVTEKGKDVELRCDPISGHTALYWYRQSLGQGLEFLIYFQGNSAPDKSGLPSDRFSAERTGGSVSTLTIQRTQQEDSAVYLCASSSGTAHQPQHFGDGTRLSIL.

This chain connects TRBV5-4 to TRBJ2-7; D gene ambiguous. CDR1 is SGHNT and CDR2 is YYREEE in the germline V gene (reference sequence). This CDR3 has 12 amino acids. The V end lost 0 bases, the J end lost 7 bases, and 8 bases lay between the germline ends. The CDR3 region has the DNA TGTGCCAGCAGCTTGGTTGAGAGGGAGCAGTACTTC. Its protein product is CASSLVEREQYF.

V and J are TRBV7-3 and TRBJ1-1, with a weak D call TRBD1 (6 bases). The CDR3 is made up of 17 amino acids. V lost 2 bases to trimming and J lost 0 bases, with 16 bases between them. From germline, CDR1 is SGHTA and CDR2 FQGTGA. The CDR3 loop reads CASSLVGAGAVNTEAFF. The CDR3 nucleotides read TGTGCCAGCAGCTTAGTCGGGGCAGGGGCTGTGAACACTGAAGCTTTCTTT. Full variable domain (outside the CDR3, taken from reference TRBV7-3 and TRBJ1-1): GAGVSQTPSNKVTEKGKYVELRCDPISGHTALYWYRQSLGQGPEFLIYFQGTGAADDSGLPNDRFFAVRPEGSVSTLKIQRTERGDSAVYLCASSLVGAGAVNTEAFFGQGTRLTVV.

The CDR3 nucleotides are TGCGCCAGCAGCCCCTGGTACGGGACAGGGGGCTCCGGGGAGCTGTTTTTT. It translates to CASSPWYGTGGSGELFF. The chain links TRBV5-1 to TRBJ2-2, with 12 nucleotides matching TRBD1. CDR3 length: 17 amino acids. Trimming removed 4 bases from V and 6 bases from J; junction bases left unmatched: 10. The germline V gene encodes CDR1 SGHRS and CDR2 YFSETQ.

The rearrangement uses TRBV5-1 and TRBJ2-3, with D uncertain. This CDR3 has 15 amino acids. Trimming stripped 0 bases from V and 4 bases from J, with 12 bases between. Germline values: CDR1 SGHRS, CDR2 YFSETQ. The CDR3 coding sequence is TGCGCCAGCAGCTTGGAGCTTAGCTATCCAGATACGCAGTATTTT. This sequence encodes CASSLELSYPDTQYF.

This clone has only one observation. This chain links TRBV5-6 with TRBJ2-5; D remains unclear. Near its end, the DNA agrees better with TRBJ2-7, so the J call may be wrong. Germline assignment: CDR1 SGHDT and CDR2 YYEEEE. The CDR3 is 12 residues long. CDR3 in DNA: TGTGCCAGCAGCTTGGCGGACTACGAGCAGTACTTC. It encodes CASSLADYEQYF.

This chain links TRBV19 with TRBJ1-1; 7 nucleotides agree with TRBD1. This CDR3 is 12 amino acids long. V was clipped by 7 bases and J by 7 bases; unmatched bases: 6. Germline V lookup: CDR1 LNHDA, CDR2 SQIVND (reference sequence). The chain's CDR3 is CASIRQGYEAFF. DNA for the CDR3: TGTGCCAGTATCCGACAGGGATATGAAGCTTTCTTT.

The chain carries TRBV5-5 and TRBJ2-3; D may be TRBD1 (6 bases). The CDR3 has 16 residues. CDR1 is SGHKS, CDR2 YYEKEE, per germline (reference sequence). With 1 base removed from V and 2 bases from J, the gap between germline ends came to 14 bases. Here the CDR3 DNA reads TGTGCCAGCAGCTTGTATACAGGGTGGGACACAGATACGCAGTATTTT. This sequence encodes CASSLYTGWDTDTQYF.

DNA for the CDR3: TGTGCCAGCAGCGTTGGGGCCCAGGGCACTGAAGCTTTCTTT. This sequence encodes CASSVGAQGTEAFF. This chain uses TRBV9 with TRBJ1-1; tentatively, D is TRBD1 (5 bases). The CDR3 is made up of 14 amino acids. Trimming cost V 2 bases and J 4 bases, with 12 bases left between them. CDR1 is SGDLS and CDR2 is YYNGEE in the germline V gene.

The rearrangement joins TRBV28 to TRBJ1-1; D possibly corresponds to TRBD1 (5 bases). The CDR3 totals 13 residues. The germline gives CDR1 MDHEN, CDR2 SYDVKM. V was clipped by 1 base and J by 6 bases, with 9 bases between them. This CDR3 is CASSLLGVPEAFF. The DNA of the CDR3 is TGTGCCAGCAGTTTATTAGGGGTTCCTGAAGCTTTCTTT.

The V call is TRBV18, the J call TRBJ1-1; no clear D. CDR1 is KGHSH and CDR2 is LQKENI in the germline V gene. This CDR3 has 14 residues. The V end was cut by 4 bases, the J end by 1 base, with 10 bases between. The CDR3, as DNA: TGTGCCAGCTCACAGTACGACAAGAACACTGAAGCTTTCTTT. Encoded protein: CASSQYDKNTEAFF.

This clone was observed a handful of times. The J gene is TRBJ2-7, the V gene TRBV19; 7 bases are shared with TRBD2. The trim removed 6 bases at V and 2 bases at J, leaving 13 bases unmatched. The germline CDR1 and CDR2 sequences are LNHDA and SQIVND (reference sequence). CDR3 length: 16 amino acids. The CDR3 bases are TGTGCCAGTAGGGGACCCGGGACCGGGGGGACCTACGAGCAGTACTTC. Its protein is CASRGPGTGGTYEQYF.

This clone is a singleton in its sample. V is TRBV27 and J is TRBJ2-1; D remains ambiguous. The CDR3 runs to 14 residues. The V gene lost 0 bases and the J gene lost 7 bases, with 10 bases spanning the gap. Per germline, CDR1 MNHEY and CDR2 SMNVEV (reference sequence). The CDR3 DNA sequence: TGTGCCAGCAGTTTATCGAGTAATTTAAATGAGCAGTTCTTC. This translates into CASSLSSNLNEQFF.

The V call is TRBV5-4, the J call TRBJ2-1; D possibly corresponds to TRBD1 (5 bases). Trimming removed 4 bases at V and 7 bases at J, with 21 bases between. Germline lookup yields CDR1 SGHNT and CDR2 YYREEE (reference sequence). This CDR3 comprises 16 residues. The CDR3: CASSPEQGSPPNEQFF. CDR3 nucleotides: TGTGCCAGCAGCCCGGAGCAGGGTAGTCCTCCAAATGAGCAGTTCTTC.

The J gene is TRBJ1-4, the V gene TRBV5-1; the D is unclear. This CDR3 spans 13 amino acids. Trimming left V 0 bases short and J 8 bases short, with 8 bases between. CDR1 and CDR2 from the germline V gene are SGHRS and YFSETQ. Written as DNA, the CDR3 is TGCGCCAGCAGCTTGGGTGGCCAGGAAAAACTGTTTTTT. This translates into CASSLGGQEKLFF. The whole variable domain, filled in from reference TRBV5-1 and TRBJ1-4, reads KAGVTQTPRYLIKTRGQQVTLSCSPISGHRSVSWYQQTPGQGLQFLFEYFSETQRNKGNFPGRFSGRQFSNSRSEMNVSTLELGDSALYLCASSLGGQEKLFFGSGTQLSVL.

The chain joins TRBV28 to TRBJ2-5; 11 bases map to TRBD1. The end of the DNA fits TRBJ2-7 better, so the J call may be wrong. The CDR3 has 15 residues. Germline CDR1 reads MDHEN; CDR2 reads SYDVKM. This CDR3 is CASVLDGQGAYEQYF. The DNA of the CDR3 is TGTGCCAGCGTACTAGACGGACAGGGGGCTTACGAGCAGTACTTC.

The V call is TRBV19, the J call TRBJ1-5; possible D gene TRBD1, 6 bases. The V and J ends lost 3 bases and 6 bases respectively, with 12 bases between them. The CDR3 is 14 residues long. The V gene's germline CDR1 is LNHDA and CDR2 SQIVND (reference sequence). The CDR3 reads CASSIGQISQPQHF. The CDR3 bases are TGTGCCAGTAGTATCGGACAGATAAGTCAGCCCCAGCATTTT.

V and J are TRBV14 and TRBJ2-3; D ambiguous. The CDR3 runs to 16 residues. Trimming stripped 3 bases from V and 0 bases from J, with 13 bases between. CDR1 is SGHDN, CDR2 FVKESK, per germline. CDR3 region: CASSQMPHSSTDTQYF. The CDR3 nucleotides are TGTGCCAGCAGCCAGATGCCGCACTCTAGCACAGATACGCAGTATTTT.

The chain employs TRBV5-6 and TRBJ2-7, with a weak D call TRBD1 (6 bases). Germline CDR1 is SGHDT and CDR2 is YYEEEE. Trimming cost V 1 base and J 6 bases, with 11 bases left between them. CDR3 length equals 13 residues. The CDR3 DNA reads as TGTGCCAGCAGCTTGACAGGGTTGAGCGAGCAGTACTTC. Residues: CASSLTGLSEQYF.

This chain links TRBV13 with TRBJ1-1, with a possible D match to TRBD1 (5 bases). Germline V gene data show CDR1 as PRHDT and CDR2 as FYEKMQ (reference sequence). This CDR3 spans 11 amino acids. Trimming stripped 4 bases from V and 9 bases from J, with 9 bases between. CDR3 sequence reads: CASSWGVKAFF. CDR3 DNA sequence: TGTGCCAGCAGCTGGGGGGTTAAAGCTTTCTTT.

The genes are TRBV28 and TRBJ1-3, with TRBD1 matching over 7 bases. Germline V CDR1 and CDR2: MDHEN, SYDVKM. The CDR3 consists of 16 residues. V dropped 5 bases and J dropped 0; count of bases not matched to a gene: 7. The CDR3 is CASSVTGAHSGNTIYF. The CDR3 DNA sequence: TGTGCCAGCAGTGTTACAGGGGCCCACTCTGGAAACACCATATATTTT.

V usage is TRBV7-8 and J usage is TRBJ2-1; 16 bases match TRBD2. The trim removed 4 bases at V and 9 bases at J, leaving 6 bases unmatched. CDR1 is SGHVS and CDR2 is FQNEAQ in the germline V gene. The CDR3 has 16 residues. The DNA for the CDR3 is TGTGCCAGCAGCTGGGGACTAGCGGGAGGGCCGGCTGAGCAGTTCTTC. This encodes CASSWGLAGGPAEQFF. The entire variable domain, with the rest obtained from reference TRBV7-8 and TRBJ2-1, is as follows: GAGVSQSPRYKVAKRGQDVALRCDPISGHVSLFWYQQALGQGPEFLTYFQNEAQLDKSGLPSDRFFAERPEGSVSTLKIQRTQQEDSAVYLCASSWGLAGGPAEQFFGPGTRLTVL.

The V and J genes are TRBV15 and TRBJ2-1; 13 bases fit TRBD2. CDR3 length: 17 residues. Germline-derived CDR1 and CDR2 are LNHNV and YYDKDF (reference sequence). V shed 4 bases and J 3 bases; nucleotides not matched to a gene: 6. CDR3 loop: CATSTRTSGSFYNEQFF. The CDR3 coding sequence is TGTGCCACCAGCACTAGGACTAGCGGGAGCTTCTACAATGAGCAGTTCTTC.

DNA for the CDR3: TGTGCCAGCAGGGGCCCGGGCGGGTGGGGCCAGTACTTC. Translating gives CASRGPGGWGQYF. V and J are TRBV28 and TRBJ2-5; D perhaps matches TRBD2 (5 bases). In germline, CDR1 is MDHEN, CDR2 SYDVKM. V dropped 6 bases and J dropped 10 bases, with 18 bases sitting between them. The CDR3 is 13 amino acids.

The V and J genes are TRBV9 and TRBJ2-1; 8 positions agree with TRBD2. V gave up 0 bases and J gave up 7 bases; unmatched junction bases: 9. There are 16 residues in the CDR3. Germline V lookup: CDR1 SGDLS, CDR2 YYNGEE. DNA for the CDR3: TGTGCCAGCAGCGTAGGAGGCGGGGGGCCTTTAAATGAGCAGTTCTTC. It translates to CASSVGGGGPLNEQFF.

The rearrangement uses TRBV11-3 and TRBJ2-2; D gene ambiguous. Trimming took 2 bases from V and 7 from J, leaving 5 bases between them. Germline V gene sequence: CDR1 SGHNT, CDR2 YENEEA. CDR3 size: 12 residues. CDR3 loop: CASSLINGELFF. The CDR3 region has the DNA TGTGCCAGCAGCTTAATAAACGGGGAGCTGTTTTTT.